Below, one TCR beta chain is given with its context. The antigen remains undetermined. The CDR3 has 14 residues. The germline gives CDR1 SGHRS, CDR2 YFSETQ. J was trimmed by 0 bases and V by 7 bases; bases with no gene match: 5. After expansion with viral peptide pools in the ViraFEST assay, antigen-specific CD4+ T cells were sequenced. Culture lasted approximately 10 days before CD4+ T cell isolation. The data were taken from a study of vaccination effects on CD4 cells after COVID-19. Clones were read by immunoSEQ multiplex PCR, and TCRdb kept only the in-frame ones, dropping some. The sample has about 31,000 clones; roughly two thirds are singletons.

This sequence was found in a human donor who received a COVID-19 vaccine. V is TRBV5-1 and J is TRBJ2-3; 7 nucleotides align to TRBD1. Source: CD4+ T cells from PBMCs cultured with HCoV-229E spike peptides, taken before COVID-19 vaccination. In nucleotides, the CDR3 is TGCGCCAGCTGTCCGGGACAGAGCACAGATACGCAGTATTTT. This translates into CASCPGQSTDTQYF.